The rows below give T cell receptor beta chains drawn from one sample of a study of CD4+ T cells in melanoma. Assay: immunoSEQ multiplex PCR; the TCRdb copy retains only in-frame clones and omits some. This sample has about 140,000 clones, with around 90% found just once. The receptors here all came from a human donor with melanoma. The CDR3 runs from the conserved cysteine through the conserved F or W. Each record gives: J gene, D gene, V gene, clone size, CDR3 length, CDR3 DNA, CDR3 protein. A D gene is named only where the DNA matches it firmly. A clone size is listed for some rows: how often the clone was seen (once, few, many), or a class if it is expanded.

TRBJ2-5	NA	TRBV18	NA	14	TGTGCCAGCTCCCGGGGAGGGGGCGAAGAGACCCAGTACTTC	CASSRGGGEETQYF
TRBJ1-1	TRBD1	TRBV5-1	NA	17	TGCGCCAGCAGTCATGCCGCTTTAGGACAGGAGAACACTGAAGCTTTCTTT	CASSHAALGQENTEAFF
TRBJ2-7	TRBD1	TRBV6-5	NA	14	TGTGCCAGCAGGCAGGACAGGCCCGCCTACGAGCAGTACTTC	CASRQDRPAYEQYF
TRBJ2-7	TRBD1	TRBV7-8	NA	16	TGTGCCAGCAGCCAAGAAGGGGGCAGGCAACGCTACGAGCAGTACTTC	CASSQEGGRQRYEQYF
TRBJ2-7	NA	TRBV6-5	NA	15	TGTGCCAGCAGTTACTCGTCAGGGGTAACCTACGAGCAGTACTTC	CASSYSSGVTYEQYF
TRBJ1-1	TRBD1	TRBV11-2	NA	14	TGTGCCAGCAGCTTAGGGGGACAGGGGTTGGAAGCTTTCTTT	CASSLGGQGLEAFF
TRBJ2-4	NA	TRBV2	NA	16	TGTGCCAGCAGTGATCTGCTCCTTCAAGCCAAAAACATTCAGTACTTC	CASSDLLLQAKNIQYF
TRBJ1-1	NA	TRBV7-3	NA	13	TGTGCCAGCAGCTTAGCCAGGAACACTGAAGCTTTCTTT	CASSLARNTEAFF
TRBJ1-6	NA	TRBV5-6	NA	13	TGTGCCAGCAGCCCCACAGGGAATTCACCCCTCCACTTT	CASSPTGNSPLHF
TRBJ1-1	TRBD1	TRBV5-1	NA	17	TGCGCCAGCAGCTCCCGAACCGGCAGGGGGCGGGACACTGAAGCTTTCTTT	CASSSRTGRGRDTEAFF
TRBJ2-3	NA	TRBV10-3	NA	14	TGTGCCATCAGCAAGACAGAACAAACAGATACGCAGTATTTT	CAISKTEQTDTQYF
TRBJ2-5	TRBD1	TRBV5-6	NA	14	TGTGCCAGCAGCTCTACAGGGGGGATCGAGACCCAGTACTTC	CASSSTGGIETQYF
TRBJ2-7	NA	TRBV7-9	NA	14	TGTGCCAGCAGCTTAGGGCAGGCACTATACGAGCAGTACTTC	CASSLGQALYEQYF
TRBJ1-5	TRBD1	TRBV19	NA	19	TGTGCCAGTAGTATAGGGCGCCCAATCGACAGGGGTTGGATTCAGCCCCAGCATTTT	CASSIGRPIDRGWIQPQHF
TRBJ2-5	NA	TRBV29-1	once	12	TGCAGCGTTGAGAGTCCGCCCAAGACCCAGTACTTC	CSVESPPKTQYF
TRBJ2-7	NA	TRBV20-1	NA	11	TGCAGTGCTAGTATCGGCTACGAGCAGTACTTC	CSASIGYEQYF
TRBJ1-5	TRBD1	TRBV6-6	NA	16	TGTGCCAGCAGTTACGGGACAGGGGGCCTCAATCAGCCCCAGCATTTT	CASSYGTGGLNQPQHF
TRBJ2-7	NA	TRBV19	NA	13	TGTGCCAGCTCGCCACTGGACAAGAACGAGCAGTACTTC	CASSPLDKNEQYF
TRBJ2-6	NA	TRBV19	NA	13	TGTGCCAGTAGTATGAAGGGGGCCAACGTCCTGACTTTC	CASSMKGANVLTF
TRBJ1-1	NA	TRBV11-2	NA	13	TGTGCCAGCAGCTTTAGTGCTTCTGCCATAGCTTTCTTT	CASSFSASAIAFF
TRBJ1-6	NA	TRBV5-4	once	17	TGTGCCAGCAGCTTGGCCGGGGGAGGGGCCAATAATTCACCCCTCCACTTT	CASSLAGGGANNSPLHF
TRBJ2-7	NA	TRBV6-1	NA	14	TGTGCCAGCAAACCCAGCCTTAGCTCCTACGAGCAGTACTTC	CASKPSLSSYEQYF
TRBJ2-7	TRBD2	TRBV29-1	NA	15	TGCAGCGTTACCGGGACTACTTATTCATCCTACGAGCAGTACTTC	CSVTGTTYSSYEQYF
TRBJ1-4	NA	TRBV6-6	NA	14	TGTGCCAGCAGGGCACAGGGCGGCAATGAAAAACTGTTTTTT	CASRAQGGNEKLFF
TRBJ2-5	NA	TRBV6-5	NA	16	TGTGCCAGCAGTTACCTCAGGGGACCCCCGCAAGAGACCCAGTACTTC	CASSYLRGPPQETQYF
TRBJ2-1	NA	TRBV4-1	NA	15	TGCGCCAGCAGCCAAGATGGTTTTTCGGGGGGCGGACAGTTCTTC	CASSQDGFSGGGQFF
TRBJ1-1	NA	TRBV7-9	NA	14	TGTGCCAGCAGCTTATCTTTTAGTAACACTGAAGCTTTCTTT	CASSLSFSNTEAFF
TRBJ2-7	NA	TRBV15	NA	15	TGTGCCACCAGCAGAGGGCAGGGGAGCTCCTACGAGCAGTACTTC	CATSRGQGSSYEQYF
TRBJ1-1	NA	TRBV7-9	NA	13	TGTGCCAGCAGTCCGGACGGGGGGCGTGAAGCTTTCTTT	CASSPDGGREAFF
TRBJ2-7	NA	TRBV7-8	NA	13	TGTGCCAGCAGCCAAATTATGGGTCAGCGCGAGTACTTC	CASSQIMGQREYF
TRBJ1-5	NA	TRBV7-9	NA	16	TGTGCCAGCAGCTTATGGCAGGGGACCGGCAATCAGCCCCAGCATTTT	CASSLWQGTGNQPQHF
TRBJ2-5	NA	TRBV7-8	NA	13	TGTGCCAGCAGCTGGACAGAGGGAGAGACCCAGTACTTC	CASSWTEGETQYF
TRBJ2-6	NA	TRBV4-1	NA	17	TGCGCCAGCAGCCAGGGGAGTACCAGATCTGGGGCCAACGTCCTGACTTTC	CASSQGSTRSGANVLTF
TRBJ2-2	NA	TRBV18	NA	14	TGTGCCAGCTCACCCCCCAGTTACACCGGGGAGCTGTTTTTT	CASSPPSYTGELFF
TRBJ1-3	NA	TRBV5-6	NA	14	TGTGCCAGCAGCCTGCTTACCTCTGGAAACACCATATATTTT	CASSLLTSGNTIYF
TRBJ1-3	NA	TRBV29-1	NA	13	TGCAGCGCCGTGTCAGATTCTGGAAACACCATATATTTT	CSAVSDSGNTIYF
TRBJ2-7	NA	TRBV15	NA	14	TGTGCCACCAGCAGAGATCCCGGAACCTACGAGCAGTACTTC	CATSRDPGTYEQYF
TRBJ2-1	NA	TRBV7-9	NA	13	TGTGCCAGCAGCCCGAGGACTGGTATGGAGCAGTTCTTC	CASSPRTGMEQFF